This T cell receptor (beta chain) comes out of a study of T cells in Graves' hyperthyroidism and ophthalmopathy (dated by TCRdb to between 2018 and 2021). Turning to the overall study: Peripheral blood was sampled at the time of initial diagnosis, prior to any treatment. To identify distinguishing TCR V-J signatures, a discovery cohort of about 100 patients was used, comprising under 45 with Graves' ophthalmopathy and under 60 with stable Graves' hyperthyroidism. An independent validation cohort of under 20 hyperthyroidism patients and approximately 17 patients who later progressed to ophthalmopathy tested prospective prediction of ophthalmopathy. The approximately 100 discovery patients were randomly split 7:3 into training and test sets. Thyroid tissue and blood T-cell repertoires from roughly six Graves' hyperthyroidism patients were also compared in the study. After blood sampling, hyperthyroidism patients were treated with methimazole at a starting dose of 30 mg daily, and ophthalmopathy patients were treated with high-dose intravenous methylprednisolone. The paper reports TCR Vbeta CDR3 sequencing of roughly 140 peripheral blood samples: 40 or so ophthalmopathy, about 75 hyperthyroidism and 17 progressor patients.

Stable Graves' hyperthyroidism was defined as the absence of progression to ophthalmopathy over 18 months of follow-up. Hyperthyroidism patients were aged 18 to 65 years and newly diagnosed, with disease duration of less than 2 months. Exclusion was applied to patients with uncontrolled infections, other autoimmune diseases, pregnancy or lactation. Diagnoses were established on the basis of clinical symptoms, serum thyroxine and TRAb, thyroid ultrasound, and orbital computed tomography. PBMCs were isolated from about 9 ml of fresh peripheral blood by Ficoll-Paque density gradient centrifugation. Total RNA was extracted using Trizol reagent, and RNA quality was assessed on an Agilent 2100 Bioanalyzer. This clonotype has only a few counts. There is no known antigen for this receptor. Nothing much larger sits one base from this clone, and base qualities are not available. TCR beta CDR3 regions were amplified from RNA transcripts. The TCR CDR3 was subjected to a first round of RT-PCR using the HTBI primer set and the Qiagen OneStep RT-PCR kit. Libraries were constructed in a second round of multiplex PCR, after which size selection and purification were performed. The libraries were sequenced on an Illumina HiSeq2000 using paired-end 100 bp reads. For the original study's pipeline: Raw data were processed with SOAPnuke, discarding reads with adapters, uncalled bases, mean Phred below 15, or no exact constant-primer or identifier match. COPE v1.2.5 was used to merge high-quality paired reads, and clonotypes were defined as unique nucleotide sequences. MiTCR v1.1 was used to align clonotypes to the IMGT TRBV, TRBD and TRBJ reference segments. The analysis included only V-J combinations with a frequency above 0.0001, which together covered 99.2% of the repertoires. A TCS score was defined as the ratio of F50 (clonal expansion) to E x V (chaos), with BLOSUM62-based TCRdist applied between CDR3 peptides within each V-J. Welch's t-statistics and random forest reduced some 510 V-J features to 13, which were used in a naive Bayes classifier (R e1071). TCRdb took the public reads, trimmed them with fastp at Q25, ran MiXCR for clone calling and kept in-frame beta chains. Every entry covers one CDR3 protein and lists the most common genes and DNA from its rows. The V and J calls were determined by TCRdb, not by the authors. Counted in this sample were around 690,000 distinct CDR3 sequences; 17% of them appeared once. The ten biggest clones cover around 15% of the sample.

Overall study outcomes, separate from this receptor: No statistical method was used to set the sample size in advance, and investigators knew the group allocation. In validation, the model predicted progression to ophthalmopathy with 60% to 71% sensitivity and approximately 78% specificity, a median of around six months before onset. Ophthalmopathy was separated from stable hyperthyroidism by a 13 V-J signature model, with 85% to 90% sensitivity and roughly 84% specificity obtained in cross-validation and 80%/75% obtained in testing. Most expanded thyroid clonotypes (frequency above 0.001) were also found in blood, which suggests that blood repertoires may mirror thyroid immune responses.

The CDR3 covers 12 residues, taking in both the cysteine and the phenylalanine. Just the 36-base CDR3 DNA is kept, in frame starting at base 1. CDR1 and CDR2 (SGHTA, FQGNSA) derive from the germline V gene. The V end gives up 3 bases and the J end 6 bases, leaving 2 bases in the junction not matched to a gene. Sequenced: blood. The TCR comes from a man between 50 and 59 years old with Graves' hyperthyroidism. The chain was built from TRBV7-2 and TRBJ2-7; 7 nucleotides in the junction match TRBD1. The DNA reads TGTGCCAGCAGCTTTTACAGGGGCGAGCAGTACTTC. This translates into CASSFYRGEQYF.